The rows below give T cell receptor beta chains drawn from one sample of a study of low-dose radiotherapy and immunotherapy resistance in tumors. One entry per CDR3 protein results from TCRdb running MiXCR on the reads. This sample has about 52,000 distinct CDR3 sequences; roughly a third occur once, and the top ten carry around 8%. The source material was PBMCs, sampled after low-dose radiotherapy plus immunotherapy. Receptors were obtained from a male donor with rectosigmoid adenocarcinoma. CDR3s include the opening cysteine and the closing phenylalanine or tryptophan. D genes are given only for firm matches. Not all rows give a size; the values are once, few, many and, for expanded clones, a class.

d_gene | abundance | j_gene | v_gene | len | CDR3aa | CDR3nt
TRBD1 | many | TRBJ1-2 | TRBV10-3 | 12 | CAIKTGDYGYTF | TGTGCCATTAAGACAGGGGACTATGGCTACACCTTC
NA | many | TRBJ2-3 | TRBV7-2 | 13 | CASSSRPGDTQYF | TGTGCCAGCAGCTCCCGTCCTGGCGATACGCAGTATTTT
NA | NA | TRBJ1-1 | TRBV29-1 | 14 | CSVEKLAGDTEAFF | TGCAGCGTTGAAAAGTTAGCGGGGGACACTGAAGCTTTCTTT
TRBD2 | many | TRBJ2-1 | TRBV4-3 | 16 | CASSQDRLAGGNEQFF | TGCGCCAGCAGCCAAGATAGGCTAGCGGGGGGCAATGAGCAGTTCTTC
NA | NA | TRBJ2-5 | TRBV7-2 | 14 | CTSSPGQRQETQYF | TGTACCAGCAGCCCTGGACAGAGGCAAGAGACCCAGTACTTC
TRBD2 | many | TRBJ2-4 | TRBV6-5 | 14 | CASSSGTSGIFQYF | TGTGCCAGCAGCTCCGGGACTAGCGGGATCTTTCAGTACTTC
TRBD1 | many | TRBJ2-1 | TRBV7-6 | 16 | CASSLTLWGQENEQFF | TGTGCCAGCAGCTTAACATTGTGGGGACAGGAGAATGAGCAGTTCTTC
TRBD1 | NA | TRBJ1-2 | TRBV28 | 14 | CASSLRDRNHGYTF | TGTGCCAGCAGTTTAAGGGACAGAAACCATGGCTACACCTTC
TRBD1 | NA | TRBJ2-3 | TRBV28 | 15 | CASSLLGTGFDTQYF | TGTGCCAGCAGTTTATTGGGGACAGGGTTTGATACGCAGTATTTT
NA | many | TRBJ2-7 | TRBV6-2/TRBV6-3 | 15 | CASSTLTGRGYEQYF | TGTGCCAGCAGCACCCTGACCGGCAGGGGTTACGAGCAGTACTTC
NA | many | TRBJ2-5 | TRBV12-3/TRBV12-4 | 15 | CASSLAGFLEETQYF | TGTGCCAGCAGTTTAGCGGGATTTTTAGAAGAGACCCAGTACTTC
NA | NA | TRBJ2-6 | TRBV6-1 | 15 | CASSEGGSGANVLTF | TGTGCCAGCAGTGAAGGGGGCTCTGGGGCCAACGTCCTGACTTTC
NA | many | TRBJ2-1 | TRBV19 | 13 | CASSITAYNEQFF | TGTGCCAGTAGTATTACAGCATACAATGAGCAGTTCTTC
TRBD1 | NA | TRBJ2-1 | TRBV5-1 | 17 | CASSLDLDRGIYNEQFF | TGCGCCAGCAGCTTGGACCTGGACAGGGGGATCTACAATGAGCAGTTCTTC
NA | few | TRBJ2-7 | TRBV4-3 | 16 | CASSQDRGWKSYEQYF | TGCGCCAGCAGCCAAGATCGGGGCTGGAAGTCCTACGAGCAGTACTTC
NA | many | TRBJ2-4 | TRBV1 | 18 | CASSQGAQGRKGKNIQYF | TGCGCCAGCAGCCAAGGGGCACAGGGGAGGAAGGGCAAAAACATTCAGTACTTC